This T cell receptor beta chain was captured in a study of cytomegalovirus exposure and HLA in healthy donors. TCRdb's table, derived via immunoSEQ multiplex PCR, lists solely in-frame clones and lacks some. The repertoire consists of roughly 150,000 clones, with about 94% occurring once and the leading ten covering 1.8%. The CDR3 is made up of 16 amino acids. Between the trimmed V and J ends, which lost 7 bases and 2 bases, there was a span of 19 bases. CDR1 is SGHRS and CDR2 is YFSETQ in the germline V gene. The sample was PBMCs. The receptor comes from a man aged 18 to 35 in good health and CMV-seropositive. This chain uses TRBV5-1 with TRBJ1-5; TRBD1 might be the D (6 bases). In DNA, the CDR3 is TGCGCCAGCCCCGGTGGGGTGGGGGCTCGCAATCAGCCCCAGCATTTT. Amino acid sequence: CASPGGVGARNQPQHF.